Listed below are T cell receptor beta chains from one sample, sequenced in a study of T cell changes during pregnancy in multiple sclerosis. The assay was immunoSEQ multiplex PCR, and TCRdb's table has in-frame clones only and misses some. The data contain approximately 92,000 clones, 92% of them singletons. Sample: peripheral blood, taken in the first trimester of pregnancy. These TCRs come from a female donor with multiple sclerosis, enrolled in a pregnancy study. The CDR3 runs from the conserved cysteine through the conserved F or W.

TRBJ1-1	TRBV18	CASSTGGSNTEAFF
TRBJ2-2	TRBV2	CASRKGGQGDTGELFF
TRBJ2-2	TRBV19	CASTSGQPPNTGELFF
TRBJ2-7	TRBV4-1	CASSQDGNSILTYEQYF
TRBJ2-7	TRBV19	CASSPPQGQRYEQYF
TRBJ2-3	TRBV7-2	CASSLASGRALDTQYF
TRBJ1-1	TRBV18	CASSPSVRWNTEAFF
TRBJ2-7	TRBV19	CASSGTGTYEQYF
TRBJ2-7	TRBV19	CASSIRGQGAPSSYEQYF
TRBJ2-2	TRBV6-5	CAIDAKDRNTGELFF
TRBJ1-2	TRBV5-1	CASSTGGADGYTF
TRBJ2-7	TRBV12-5	CASGPLGGDGTYEQYF
TRBJ1-2	TRBV13	CASSEGVTGYTF
TRBJ2-3	TRBV6-4	CASITVAGPDTQYF
TRBJ2-7	TRBV28	CASSFNGDPLYEQYF
TRBJ2-6	TRBV14	CASSQDPGWGGVLTF
TRBJ2-7	TRBV7-6	CASSLATSGIGEQYF
TRBJ2-1	TRBV14	CASSYYKGFYNEQFF
TRBJ1-4	TRBV4-1	CASSHAGQINEKLFF
TRBJ2-2	TRBV4-3	CASSQVGSSGELFF
TRBJ1-2	TRBV11-2	CASSPRVMNYGYTF
TRBJ1-2	TRBV23-1	CASSRIYRGPANYGYTF
TRBJ2-1	TRBV30	CAWSPGLFNNEQFF
TRBJ1-2	TRBV27	CASSSDRGHYGYTF
TRBJ1-1	TRBV28	CASTLGAGGRGRTEAFF
TRBJ2-7	TRBV6-5	CASGRSSYEQYF
TRBJ2-1	TRBV6-1	CASSAGTTYNEQFF
TRBJ2-7	TRBV7-9	CASSPQVREQYF
TRBJ2-7	TRBV4-2	CASSRGPAAPYEQYF
TRBJ1-1	TRBV6-1	CASSGRVKNTEAFF
TRBJ1-5	TRBV27	CASSINRGGYQPQHF
TRBJ1-4	TRBV4-1	CASSQDFRGRFF
TRBJ2-7	TRBV7-2	CASSPNRAARVEQYF
TRBJ1-2	TRBV19	CASSIFGNPNYGYTF
TRBJ2-2	TRBV2	CASSGAGGADTGELFF
TRBJ1-4	TRBV19	CASSSQQGAFEKLFF
TRBJ2-1	TRBV5-1	CASSLYYAGQALGVSNEQFF
TRBJ1-4	TRBV7-3	CASSPYRTNEKLFF
TRBJ1-3	TRBV11-2	CASSPGTGVANTIYF
TRBJ2-3	TRBV30	CAWSTTLGASGRSTDTQYF
TRBJ1-2	TRBV7-8	CASSLGRDTRLYGYTF
TRBJ2-3	TRBV25-1	CASSEGGSTDTQYF
TRBJ2-1	TRBV4-3	CASSQLTSGPNEQFF
TRBJ1-1	TRBV7-9	CASSHFRGARNRENTEAFF
TRBJ1-1	TRBV30	CAWRGTGTGFAFF
TRBJ2-3	TRBV5-4	CASSPPFSTDTQYF
TRBJ2-2	TRBV29-1	CSVEWGLGIHTGELFF
TRBJ1-1	TRBV10-3	CAISEVANTEAFF
TRBJ2-2	TRBV5-1	CASSLDGGELFF
TRBJ2-3	TRBV5-1	CASSLGGGADTQYF
TRBJ2-2	TRBV10-2	CASSVTGTTGELFF
TRBJ2-7	TRBV30	CAWSSGGALYEQYF
TRBJ2-5	TRBV25-1	CASSERLLTETQYF
TRBJ2-3	TRBV11-2	CASSFPEGSPVEDTQYF
TRBJ2-7	TRBV19	CASSTTVGAYEQYF